The clone carrying this TCR beta chain was counted only a few times. The sample is drawn from a study of T-cell reconstitution after alpha-beta-depleted transplantation in children. The authors prepared the TCRbeta library with unique molecular identifiers. TCRdb independently ran MiXCR on the PCR reads; one entry per CDR3 protein. Of 300,000 to 400,000 distinct CDR3 sequences in the sample, about 14% were seen once. CDR1 and CDR2 (germline): LGHDT, YNNKEL (reference sequence). This CDR3 has 17 residues. J was trimmed by 0 bases and V by 6 bases; bases with no gene match: 3. The sequences come from PBMCs, collected from the stem cell graft. The V gene is TRBV3-1, the J gene TRBJ2-1, with 15 bases aligning to TRBD2. This TCR was sampled from a human donor who donated a stem cell graft to a child with Fanconi anemia. Written as DNA, the CDR3 is TGTGCCAGCAGGGGGACTAGCGGGGGGAGCTCCTACAATGAGCAGTTCTTC. Amino acids: CASRGTSGGSSYNEQFF.